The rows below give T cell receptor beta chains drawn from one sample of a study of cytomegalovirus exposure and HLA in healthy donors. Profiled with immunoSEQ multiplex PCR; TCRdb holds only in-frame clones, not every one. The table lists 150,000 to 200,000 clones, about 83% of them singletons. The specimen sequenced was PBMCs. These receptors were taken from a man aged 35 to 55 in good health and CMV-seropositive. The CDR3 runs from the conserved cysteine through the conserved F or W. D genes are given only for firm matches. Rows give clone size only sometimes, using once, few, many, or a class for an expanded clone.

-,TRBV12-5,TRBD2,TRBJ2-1,CASGSGGNEQFF,TGTGCTAGTGGTTCGGGGGGCAATGAGCAGTTCTTC
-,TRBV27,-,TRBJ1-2,CASSRTPDYGYTF,TGTGCCAGCAGTAGGACACCAGACTATGGCTACACCTTC
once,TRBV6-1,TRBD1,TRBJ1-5,CASSAPTGGDQPQHF,TGTGCCAGCAGTGCCCCGACAGGGGGCGATCAGCCCCAGCATTTT
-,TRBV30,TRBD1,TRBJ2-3,CAWSSSRGTGLGTDTQYF,TGTGCCTGGAGTTCATCCAGGGGGACAGGTCTTGGCACAGATACGCAGTATTTT
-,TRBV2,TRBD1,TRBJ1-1,CASRKTGANTEAFF,TGTGCCAGCAGGAAGACAGGGGCGAACACTGAAGCTTTCTTT
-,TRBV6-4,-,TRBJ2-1,CASSELGSSYNEQFF,TGTGCCAGCAGTGAACTCGGGAGCTCCTACAATGAGCAGTTCTTC
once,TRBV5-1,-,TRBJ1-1,CASSHLTGYQSVDTEAFF,TGCGCCAGCAGCCATCTAACAGGGTATCAAAGTGTGGACACTGAAGCTTTCTTT
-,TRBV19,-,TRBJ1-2,CASSIGAGLLSYGGYTF,TGTGCCAGTAGTATAGGGGCAGGGTTGCTCTCGTATGGAGGCTACACCTTC
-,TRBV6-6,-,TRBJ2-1,CASSSSEAEGFNEQFF,TGTGCCAGCAGTTCCTCGGAGGCGGAGGGGTTCAATGAGCAGTTCTTC
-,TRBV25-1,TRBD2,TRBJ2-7,CASSARTSGKTTYEQYF,TGTGCCAGCAGTGCCCGGACTAGCGGGAAAACAACCTACGAGCAGTACTTC
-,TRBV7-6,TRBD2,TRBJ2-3,CASSYSGSADTQYF,TGTGCCAGCAGCTATAGCGGGAGCGCGGATACGCAGTATTTT
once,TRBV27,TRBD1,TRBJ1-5,CASSSRDRGFGQPQHF,TGTGCCAGCAGTTCCCGGGACAGGGGGTTCGGACAGCCCCAGCATTTT
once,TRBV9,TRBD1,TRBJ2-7,CASSARPSGTDTYEQYF,TGTGCCAGCAGCGCTCGTCCCTCCGGGACAGATACCTACGAGCAGTACTTC
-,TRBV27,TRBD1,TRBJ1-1,CASSPRGWATEAFF,TGTGCCAGCAGCCCCAGGGGGTGGGCCACTGAAGCTTTCTTT
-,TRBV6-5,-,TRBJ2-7,CASSPDRTRYYEQYF,TGTGCCAGCAGTCCTGACAGGACAAGATACTACGAGCAGTACTTC
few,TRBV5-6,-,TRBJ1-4,CASSLEGGQNEKLFF,TGTGCCAGCAGCTTGGAGGGGGGGCAGAATGAAAAACTGTTTTTT
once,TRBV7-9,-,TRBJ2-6,CASSFGPIAYPGANGLTF,TGTGCCAGCAGCTTTGGACCGATCGCTTACCCTGGGGCCAACGGCCTGACTTTC
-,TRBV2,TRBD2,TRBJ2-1,CASRYSRMGEGMNEQFF,TGTGCCAGCAGGTACTCGCGAATGGGGGAGGGGATGAATGAGCAGTTCTTC
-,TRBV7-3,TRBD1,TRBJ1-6,CASSRDSNSPLHF,TGTGCCAGCAGCCGGGACAGCAATTCACCCCTCCACTTT
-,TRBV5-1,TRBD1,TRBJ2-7,CASSPQGQDSSYEQYF,TGCGCCAGCAGCCCTCAGGGACAGGACTCTTCCTACGAGCAGTACTTC
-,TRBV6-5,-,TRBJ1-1,CASSYRAGQRNTEAFF,TGTGCCAGCAGTTACAGGGCTGGACAGAGGAACACTGAAGCTTTCTTT
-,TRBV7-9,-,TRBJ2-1,CASSWYLDFNEQFF,TGTGCCAGCAGCTGGTACTTGGACTTCAATGAGCAGTTCTTC
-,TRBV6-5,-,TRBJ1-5,CASSRYRNSNQPQHF,TGTGCCAGCAGCCGATATAGAAATAGCAATCAGCCCCAGCATTTT
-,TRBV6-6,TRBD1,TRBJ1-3,CASSYSQGESGNTIYF,TGTGCCAGCAGTTACTCTCAGGGGGAGTCTGGAAACACCATATATTTT
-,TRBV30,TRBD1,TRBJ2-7,CAWSGTGPTYEQYF,TGTGCCTGGAGCGGGACAGGGCCTACCTACGAGCAGTACTTC
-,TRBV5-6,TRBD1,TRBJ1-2,CASSLGQGSFYGYTF,TGTGCCAGCAGCTTGGGACAGGGATCTTTCTATGGCTACACCTTC
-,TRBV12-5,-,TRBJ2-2,CASGSGGTNTGELFF,TGTGCTAGTGGTTCCGGCGGAACTAACACCGGGGAGCTGTTTTTT
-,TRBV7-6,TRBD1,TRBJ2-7,CASTLSGQGSHEQYF,TGTGCCAGCACCCTTAGTGGACAGGGTAGCCACGAGCAGTACTTC